Following are 27 T cell receptor beta chains from one sample sequenced in a study of blood T cell repertoires in COVID-19. TCRdb's table, derived via immunoSEQ multiplex PCR, lists solely in-frame clones and lacks some. The sample holds around 23,000 clones; 86% are singletons and the top ten take roughly a sixth. Sequencing was carried out using peripheral blood. All receptors come from a human donor with acute or convalescent COVID-19. The donor label of this sample is uncertain.

This chain uses TRBV11-2 with TRBJ1-2, with a tentative D call TRBD1 (5 bases). Per the germline V gene, CDR1 is SGHAT and CDR2 is FQNNGV. Trimming removed 6 bases at V and 0 bases at J, with 14 bases between. This CDR3 has 15 amino acids. The CDR3 sequence is CASSSPGVPNYGYTF. The CDR3 region has the DNA TGTGCCAGCAGTTCGCCGGGGGTCCCTAACTATGGCTACACCTTC. Filled out from reference TRBV11-2 and TRBJ1-2, the complete variable domain reads EAGVAQSPRYKIIEKRQSVAFWCNPISGHATLYWYQQILGQGPKLLIQFQNNGVVDDSQLPKDRFSAERLKGVDSTLKIQPAKLEDSAVYLCASSSPGVPNYGYTFGSGTRLTVV.

CDR3 loop: CASSPETGSGYGYTF. CDR3 bases: TGTGCCAGCAGCCCGGAGACCGGCTCGGGGTATGGCTACACCTTC. V is TRBV4-2 and J is TRBJ1-2; D is uncertain. V was cut by 4 bases and J by 5 bases, with 17 bases left in between. The CDR3 has 15 amino acids. The germline gives CDR1 LGHNA, CDR2 YNFKEQ.

The chain recombines TRBV7-9 with TRBJ2-3; no clear D gene. The CDR3 length is 14 residues. Trimming pared 1 base from V and 5 bases from J, leaving 10 bases between. Germline V CDR1 and CDR2: SEHNR, FQNEAQ (reference sequence). The CDR3 bases are TGTGCCAGCAGCTTAGATATTAGTGGAGATACGCAGTATTTT. Protein product: CASSLDISGDTQYF.

This clone was detected a few times. The chain uses TRBV11-2 and TRBJ1-1; the D gene is possibly TRBD1 (6 bases). V dropped 4 bases and J dropped 4 bases, with 10 bases sitting between them. CDR1 and CDR2 (germline): SGHAT, FQNNGV. There are 13 residues in the CDR3. The CDR3 loop reads CASSYRQVTEAFF. In DNA form, the CDR3 reads TGTGCCAGCAGCTACCGACAGGTCACTGAAGCTTTCTTT.

The V and J genes are TRBV9 and TRBJ2-7; 8 bases align to TRBD1. The CDR3 spans 15 residues. V dropped 0 bases and J dropped 2; count of bases not matched to a gene: 4. CDR1 is SGDLS, CDR2 YYNGEE, per germline. The CDR3 DNA is TGTGCCAGCAGCGTAGCATCAGGGGGCCCCTACGAGCAGTACTTC. Residues: CASSVASGGPYEQYF. The full variable domain, in which reference TRBV9 and TRBJ2-7 provide the parts outside the CDR3, is DSGVTQTPKHLITATGQRVTLRCSPRSGDLSVYWYQQSLDQGLQFLIQYYNGEERAKGNILERFSAQQFPDLHSELNLSSLELGDSALYFCASSVASGGPYEQYFGPGTRLTVT.

This chain links TRBV9 with TRBJ2-5; D may be TRBD2 (6 bases). From germline, CDR1 is SGDLS and CDR2 YYNGEE. The V end was cut by 1 base, the J end by 5 bases, with 18 bases between. The CDR3 extends over 16 amino acids. CDR3 protein: CASSVSVPGSEETQYF. DNA of the CDR3: TGTGCCAGCAGCGTAAGCGTCCCCGGGAGCGAGGAGACCCAGTACTTC.

CDR3 loop: CASSRDSLPNQPQHF. The CDR3 nucleotides read TGTGCCAGCAGCCGGGACAGCCTTCCCAATCAGCCCCAGCATTTT. This chain links TRBV3-1 (or the pseudogene TRBV3-2) with TRBJ1-5; TRBD1 matches 7 bases. Germline lookup yields CDR1 LGHDT and CDR2 YNNKEL (reference sequence). CDR3 length equals 15 residues. V gave up 4 bases and J gave up 3 bases; unmatched junction bases: 6.

By sample share, this clone is large. The chain employs TRBV15 and TRBJ2-5; D might be TRBD2 (7 bases). CDR3 length: 16 amino acids. Trimming cost V 4 bases and J 3 bases, with 18 bases left between them. Germline CDR1 and CDR2: LNHNV and YYDKDF (reference sequence). The CDR3 region has the DNA TGTGCCACCAGCACTGGGGGGGACATTGGAGAAGAGACCCAGTACTTC. This translates into CATSTGGDIGEETQYF.

This clone was recorded a few times. V and J are TRBV27 and TRBJ2-3; 7 bases are shared with TRBD1. In germline, CDR1 is MNHEY, CDR2 SMNVEV (reference sequence). J gave up 3 bases and V 6 bases, and 18 bases lay outside the gene matches. The length of the CDR3 is 18 residues. CDR3 in DNA: TGTGCCAGCAGCCTCAGGGGGTCAGTGTCCTCGCATACAGATACGCAGTATTTT. It specifies CASSLRGSVSSHTDTQYF.

CDR3 bases: TGCGCCAGCAGCCAAGATTTAGGCGGGACAGGACTAATTATGGCTGGCTACACCTTC. Its translation: CASSQDLGGTGLIMAGYTF. The chain combines TRBV4-3 with TRBJ1-2; 8 nucleotides agree with TRBD1. V lost 0 bases to trimming and J lost 7 bases; unmatched junction nucleotides: 19. This CDR3 comprises 19 residues. The germline V gene has CDR1 LGHNA and CDR2 YSLEER.

This clone was counted a few times. CDR3 nucleotide sequence: TGTGCCAGCAGTTTTAGCGGGAGCGATCACGAGCAGTACTTC. Protein sequence: CASSFSGSDHEQYF. The J gene is TRBJ2-7, the V gene TRBV7-8; 9 bases fit TRBD2. Germline loops: CDR1 SGHVS, CDR2 FQNEAQ. The CDR3 loop spans 14 amino acids. J was trimmed by 5 bases and V by 6 bases; bases with no gene match: 8.

V usage is TRBV11-2 and J usage is TRBJ2-7; D possibly corresponds to TRBD1 (6 bases). V lost 0 bases and J lost 0, with 12 bases in between. Germline V gives CDR1 SGHAT, CDR2 FQNNGV. This CDR3 is 16 amino acids long. The CDR3 bases are TGTGCCAGCAGCTTAGATCTGAGGACAGACTCCTACGAGCAGTACTTC. Translation: CASSLDLRTDSYEQYF.

V usage is TRBV19 and J usage is TRBJ2-3; 7 nucleotides agree with TRBD2. Looked up from germline, CDR1 is LNHDA and CDR2 is SQIVND (reference sequence). The CDR3 is made up of 15 amino acids. V shed 4 bases and J 2 bases; nucleotides not matched to a gene: 6. CDR3: CASSRGGLHTDTQYF. CDR3 nucleotide sequence: TGTGCCAGTAGTAGGGGGGGGTTACACACAGATACGCAGTATTTT.

This clone turned up a few times. V usage is TRBV27 and J usage is TRBJ2-1, with 7 bases lining up with TRBD2. Germline assignment: CDR1 MNHEY and CDR2 SMNVEV (reference sequence). The CDR3 totals 15 residues. Unmatched junction bases numbered 3, after V lost 4 bases and J lost 0 bases. The CDR3 DNA reads as TGTGCCAGCAGTTGGGGCGGGAGCTCCTACAATGAGCAGTTCTTC. Translated, it gives CASSWGGSSYNEQFF.

CDR3 protein: CSAEARGGSYEQYF. Written as DNA, the CDR3 is TGCAGCGCCGAGGCCCGTGGCGGGAGTTACGAGCAGTACTTC. This chain joins TRBV29-1 and TRBJ2-7; 7 positions match TRBD2. The V segment lost 7 bases and the J segment 4 bases; nucleotides outside the gene matches: 13. This CDR3 has 14 amino acids. Germline V CDR1 and CDR2: SQVTM, ANQGSEA.

This clone has just one count. V and J are TRBV7-2 and TRBJ1-3; D uncertain. Between the trimmed V and J ends, which lost 1 base and 2 bases, there was a span of 12 bases. The CDR3 consists of 16 residues. The V gene's germline CDR1 is SGHTA and CDR2 FQGNSA. CDR3 coding DNA: TGTGCCAGCAGCTTAGGATGGGGAGGCGCTGGAAACACCATATATTTT. As protein: CASSLGWGGAGNTIYF.

The J gene is TRBJ2-1, the V gene TRBV6-4, with TRBD2 matching over 12 bases. The CDR3 spans 13 residues. J was trimmed by 7 bases and V by 8 bases; bases with no gene match: 3. Germline assignment: CDR1 MRHNA and CDR2 SNTAGT. The CDR3 region is CASLAGGLNEQFF. CDR3 coding DNA: TGTGCCAGCCTAGCGGGAGGGCTTAATGAGCAGTTCTTC.

The chain carries TRBV6-5 and TRBJ2-3; D gene unclear. The germline V gene has CDR1 MNHEY and CDR2 SVGAGI. The germline V and J ends were trimmed by 8 bases and 0 bases, with 15 bases remaining between them. This CDR3 region has 15 residues. In DNA form, the CDR3 reads TGTGCCAGCTCCTCCGGTAGGAGTAGCACAGATACGCAGTATTTT. Translation gives CASSSGRSSTDTQYF.

V usage is TRBV13 and J usage is TRBJ2-7; a weak D match, TRBD1 (6 bases). V dropped 0 bases and J dropped 6 bases, with 12 bases sitting between them. The CDR3 extends over 14 amino acids. From germline, CDR1 is PRHDT and CDR2 FYEKMQ (reference sequence). The CDR3 region has the DNA TGTGCCAGCAGCTTAGGGGACAGCCTCTTCGAGCAGTACTTC. Translated: CASSLGDSLFEQYF.

The gene calls are TRBV27 and TRBJ2-7; TRBD1 aligns across 7 bases. The length of the CDR3 is 15 residues. V gave up 6 bases and J gave up 4 bases; unmatched junction bases: 12. Per the germline V gene, CDR1 is MNHEY and CDR2 is SMNVEV (reference sequence). The chain's CDR3 is CASSPWDSELYEQYF. CDR3 nucleotides: TGTGCCAGCAGCCCCTGGGACAGCGAACTATACGAGCAGTACTTC.

The J gene is TRBJ2-1, the V gene TRBV15, with 7 bases aligning to TRBD1. V lost 2 bases to trimming and J lost 14 bases; unmatched junction nucleotides: 9. This CDR3 comprises 13 residues. Germline V gene sequence: CDR1 LNHNV, CDR2 YYDKDF (reference sequence). CDR3 DNA sequence: TGTGCCACCAGCAGAAGGGACAGCCGAACCGAGTTCTTC. It translates to CATSRRDSRTEFF.

J is TRBJ2-3 and V is TRBV7-9, with D possibly being TRBD2 (5 bases). Germline CDR1 and CDR2: SEHNR and FQNEAQ (reference sequence). CDR3 length: 15 amino acids. The V gene lost 5 bases and the J gene lost 1 base, with 13 bases spanning the gap. The CDR3 region is CASSPRLRGTDTQYF. CDR3 bases: TGTGCCAGCAGCCCCCGGCTGCGGGGCACAGATACGCAGTATTTT.

The chain recombines TRBV11-1 with TRBJ2-1, with 8 nucleotides matching TRBD2. J gave up 2 bases and V 2 bases, and 2 bases lay outside the gene matches. This CDR3 has 15 amino acids. Germline V gene lookup returns CDR1 SGHAT and CDR2 FQDESV (reference sequence). Written as DNA, the CDR3 is TGTGCCAGCAGCTTAACTAGCGGAACCTACAATGAGCAGTTCTTC. This gives the protein CASSLTSGTYNEQFF.

This clone was seen a few times. The rearrangement links TRBV9 to TRBJ2-5; TRBD2 agrees at 7 bases. Germline assignment: CDR1 SGDLS and CDR2 YYNGEE. V lost 0 bases, J lost 4 bases, and 3 bases stayed unmatched. The CDR3 sequence is 14 residues long. The CDR3 bases are TGTGCCAGCAGCGTAGGCGGGGGAAGAGAGACCCAGTACTTC. It yields the protein CASSVGGGRETQYF.

V gene TRBV7-7 combines with J gene TRBJ2-3; D may be TRBD2 (5 bases). The germline CDR1 and CDR2 sequences are SSHAT and FNYEAQ (reference sequence). The CDR3 is 15 residues long. Trimming took 0 bases from V and 3 from J, leaving 10 bases between them. The DNA of the CDR3 is TGTGCCAGCAGCTTAGCGCCCGGGATGACAGATACGCAGTATTTT. This translates into CASSLAPGMTDTQYF.

The J gene is TRBJ1-4, the V gene TRBV7-9; D is uncertain. This CDR3 contains 14 residues. Germline V gives CDR1 SEHNR, CDR2 FQNEAQ (reference sequence). V was clipped by 5 bases and J by 4 bases, with 11 bases between them. The CDR3 nucleotides read TGTGCCAGCAGCCCAGCGGGATTTAATGAAAAACTGTTTTTT. Translating it yields CASSPAGFNEKLFF.

This sequence joins TRBV30 and TRBJ1-2; 7 bases fit TRBD1. This CDR3 region has 14 residues. Trimming cost V 5 bases and J 3 bases; bases outside gene matches: 9. CDR1 is GTSNPN and CDR2 is SVGIG in the germline V gene (reference sequence). CDR3 sequence reads: CAWGAPDRDYGYTF. For the CDR3, the DNA is TGTGCCTGGGGAGCCCCCGACAGGGACTATGGCTACACCTTC. The full variable domain, rest sourced from reference TRBV30 and TRBJ1-2, is SQTIHQWPATLVQPVGSPLSLECTVEGTSNPNLYWYRQAAGRGLQLLFYSVGIGQISSEVPQNLSASRPQDRQFILSSKKLLLSDSGFYLCAWGAPDRDYGYTFGSGTRLTVV.